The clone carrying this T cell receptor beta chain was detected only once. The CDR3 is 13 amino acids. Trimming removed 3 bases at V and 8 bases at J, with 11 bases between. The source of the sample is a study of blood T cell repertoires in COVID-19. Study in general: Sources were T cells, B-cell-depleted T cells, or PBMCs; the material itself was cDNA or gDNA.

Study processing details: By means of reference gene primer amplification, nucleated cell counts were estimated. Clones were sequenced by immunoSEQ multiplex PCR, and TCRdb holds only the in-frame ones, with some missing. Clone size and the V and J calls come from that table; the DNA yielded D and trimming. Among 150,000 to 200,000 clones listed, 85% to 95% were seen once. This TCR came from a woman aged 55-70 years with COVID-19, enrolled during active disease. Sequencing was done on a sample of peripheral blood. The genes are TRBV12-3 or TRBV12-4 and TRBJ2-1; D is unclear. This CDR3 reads CASSLRFSDEQFF. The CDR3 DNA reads TGTGCCAGCAGTTTGAGATTTTCCGATGAGCAGTTCTTC.